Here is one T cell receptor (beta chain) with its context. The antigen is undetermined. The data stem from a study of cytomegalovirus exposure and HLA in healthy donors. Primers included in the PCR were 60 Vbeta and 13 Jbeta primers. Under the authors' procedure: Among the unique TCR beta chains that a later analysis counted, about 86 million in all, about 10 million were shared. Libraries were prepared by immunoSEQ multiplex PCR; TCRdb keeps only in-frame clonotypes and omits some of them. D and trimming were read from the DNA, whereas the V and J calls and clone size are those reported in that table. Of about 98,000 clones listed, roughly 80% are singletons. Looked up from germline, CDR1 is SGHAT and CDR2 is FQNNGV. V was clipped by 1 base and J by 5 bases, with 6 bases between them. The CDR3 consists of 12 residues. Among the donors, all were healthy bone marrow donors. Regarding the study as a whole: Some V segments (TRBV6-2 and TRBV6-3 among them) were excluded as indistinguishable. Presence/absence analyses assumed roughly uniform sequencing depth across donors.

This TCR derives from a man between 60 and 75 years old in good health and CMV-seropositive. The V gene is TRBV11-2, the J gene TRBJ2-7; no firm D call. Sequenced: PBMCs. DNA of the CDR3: TGTGCCAGCAGCTTAGTACTGGACGAGCAGTACTTC. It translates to CASSLVLDEQYF.